The 25 T cell receptor beta chains below come from one sample, sequenced in a study of STAT3 mutations in large granular lymphocyte leukemia. Study results and limitations: At least one immunodominant TCR beta clonotype appeared in every T-cell large granular lymphocyte leukemia patient.

Repertoires were generated with immunoSEQ multiplex PCR, while TCRdb's copy carries only in-frame clones and drops some. The sample comprises about 8,600 clones, about 89% of which are singletons, and approximately 75% rests with the top ten. These receptors' targets are unknown. Sequenced sample: peripheral blood mononuclear cells. The receptors shown here come from an elderly man with T-cell large granular lymphocyte leukemia. Some clones in this sample may be carry-over from other donors' samples.

This clone was detected only once. This chain links TRBV30 with TRBJ2-7; possibly TRBD2 for D (5 bases). From germline, CDR1 is GTSNPN and CDR2 SVGIG (reference sequence). The V and J ends lost 3 bases and 3 bases respectively, with 12 bases between them. The CDR3 loop spans 13 amino acids. The CDR3 loop reads CAWSSDYDYEQYF. The CDR3 region has the DNA TGTGCCTGGAGCAGTGACTATGACTACGAGCAGTACTTC. The whole variable domain, filled in from reference TRBV30 and TRBJ2-7, reads SQTIHQWPATLVQPVGSPLSLECTVEGTSNPNLYWYRQAAGRGLQLLFYSVGIGQISSEVPQNLSASRPQDRQFILSSKKLLLSDSGFYLCAWSSDYDYEQYFGPGTRLTVT.

The chain is built from TRBV18 and TRBJ2-5, with D hard to call. Germline CDR1 reads KGHSH; CDR2 reads LQKENI. This CDR3 is 12 amino acids long. Trimming removed 2 bases from V and 4 bases from J, with 5 bases in between. The CDR3 loop reads CASSPDGETQYF. CDR3 nucleotides: TGTGCCAGCTCACCAGACGGAGAGACCCAGTACTTC.

The rearrangement joins TRBV18 to TRBJ2-4, with a weak D call TRBD2 (5 bases). This CDR3 is 17 amino acids long. Deletions cut 3 bases from V and 0 bases from J, with 15 bases between. Germline V gene sequence: CDR1 KGHSH, CDR2 LQKENI. This chain's CDR3 is CASSPPWGALAKNIQYF. DNA for the CDR3: TGTGCCAGCTCACCGCCTTGGGGAGCACTAGCCAAAAACATTCAGTACTTC. The full variable domain, with the rest looked up from reference TRBV18 and TRBJ2-4, is NAGVMQNPRHLVRRRGQEARLRCSPMKGHSHVYWYRQLPEEGLKFMVYLQKENIIDESGMPKERFSAEFPKEGPSILRIQQVVRGDSAAYFCASSPPWGALAKNIQYFGAGTRLSVL.

The J gene is TRBJ2-5, the V gene TRBV6-1; 8 positions match TRBD2. Unmatched junction bases numbered 10, after V lost 3 bases and J lost 4 bases. The CDR3 consists of 16 residues. CDR1 is MNHNS and CDR2 is SASEGT in the germline V gene. CDR3 DNA: TGTGCCAGCAGTGATGTTCCTAGCGGGCCAGGAGAGACCCAGTACTTC. Protein: CASSDVPSGPGETQYF.

V and J are TRBV7-8 and TRBJ2-7; D is uncertain. V lost 6 bases, J lost 3 bases, and 6 bases lay in between. Germline V gene data show CDR1 as SGHVS and CDR2 as FQNEAQ. The CDR3 length is 11 residues. The DNA of the CDR3 is TGTGCCAGCAGGGATTACTACGAGCAGTACTTC. This translates into CASRDYYEQYF.

In this sample, this clone turned up once. This chain's CDR3 is CASSPPDRQETQYF. As DNA, the CDR3 is TGTGCCAGCTCACCACCGGACAGGCAAGAGACCCAGTACTTC. This chain uses TRBV18 with TRBJ2-5; 7 bases match TRBD1. The V gene end was trimmed by 0 bases and the J gene end by 2 bases; junction bases not matched to a gene: 0. CDR1 is KGHSH, CDR2 LQKENI, per germline. This CDR3 spans 14 amino acids.

V gene TRBV4-2 combines with J gene TRBJ2-3; TRBD1 aligns across 8 bases. This CDR3 is built from 14 residues. The junction had 5 bases not matched to a gene; V was cut back by 4 bases and J by 5 bases. Germline V gene lookup returns CDR1 LGHNA and CDR2 YNFKEQ. The CDR3 nucleotides are TGTGCCAGCAGCCGAGACAGGGGTATAGATACGCAGTATTTT. It yields the protein CASSRDRGIDTQYF.

The rearrangement uses TRBV7-9 and TRBJ2-3; maybe TRBD2 (6 bases). The CDR3 totals 16 residues. CDR1 is SEHNR and CDR2 is FQNEAQ in the germline V gene (reference sequence). The V and J ends lost 7 bases and 1 base respectively, with 18 bases between them. CDR3 loop: CASKNPGGLGTDTQYF. Here the CDR3 DNA reads TGTGCCAGCAAAAACCCCGGGGGTTTGGGCACAGATACGCAGTATTTT.

V is TRBV29-1 and J is TRBJ2-3; D may correspond to TRBD1 or TRBD2 (6 bases each). Trimming took 2 bases from V and 2 from J, leaving 8 bases between them. Germline assignment: CDR1 SQVTM and CDR2 ANQGSEA. The CDR3 has 13 amino acids. The CDR3 here is CSVESGATDTQYF. CDR3 DNA: TGCAGCGTTGAATCGGGGGCCACAGATACGCAGTATTTT.

The V call is TRBV5-4, the J call TRBJ2-7, with D possibly being TRBD2 (6 bases). This CDR3 has 13 residues. Looked up from germline, CDR1 is SGHNT and CDR2 is YYREEE (reference sequence). V was pared by 6 bases and J by 6 bases, with 16 bases between. Written as DNA, the CDR3 is TGTGCCAGCAACTGGAGGGGATCGGGCGAGCAGTACTTC. Translated: CASNWRGSGEQYF.

The V gene is TRBV18, the J gene TRBJ2-1; D perhaps matches TRBD1 (5 bases). Germline CDR1 KGHSH, CDR2 LQKENI. The germline V and J ends were trimmed by 3 bases and 15 bases, with 15 bases remaining between them. This CDR3 has 12 residues. The CDR3 here is CASSPDRTTRFF. The CDR3 DNA reads as TGTGCCAGCTCACCCGACCGGACAACCAGGTTCTTC.

The CDR3 region is CATGYDNQPQHF. Written as DNA, the CDR3 is TGTGCCACGGGGTATGACAATCAGCCCCAGCATTTT. The V gene is TRBV10-3, the J gene TRBJ1-5; D not certain. V gave up 10 bases and J gave up 3 bases, with 10 bases separating them. This CDR3 contains 12 residues. The germline V gene has CDR1 ENHRY and CDR2 SYGVKD.

To note about this clone: At one boundary the junction diverges from the germline segment, which might be a read error. The CDR3, as DNA: TGTGCCAGCTCACCACCCACTAGCGGGGGGTTGGTGGGCTTC. It is translated as CASSPPTSGGLVGF. This chain links TRBV18 with TRBJ2-4; 12 nucleotides agree with TRBD2. This CDR3 is 14 amino acids long. Germline CDR1 KGHSH, CDR2 LQKENI.

The V call is TRBV5-1, the J call TRBJ1-1; 9 bases map to TRBD1. V gave up 4 bases and J gave up 5 bases; unmatched junction bases: 6. Germline V CDR1 and CDR2: SGHRS, YFSETQ. The CDR3 spans 14 residues. For the CDR3, the DNA is TGCGCCAGCAGCCCGGGACAGGGATTAACTGAAGCTTTCTTT. Translated, it gives CASSPGQGLTEAFF. The full variable domain, rest sourced from reference TRBV5-1 and TRBJ1-1, is KAGVTQTPRYLIKTRGQQVTLSCSPISGHRSVSWYQQTPGQGLQFLFEYFSETQRNKGNFPGRFSGRQFSNSRSEMNVSTLELGDSALYLCASSPGQGLTEAFFGQGTRLTVV.

This clone was seen just once. The CDR3: CASSPAGTTDTQYF. CDR3 in DNA: TGTGCCAGCTCCCCAGCGGGGACCACAGATACGCAGTATTTT. This chain links TRBV18 with TRBJ2-3; 7 bases fit TRBD2. Losses at the gene ends were 6 bases for V and 2 bases for J; bases not matched to a gene: 5. CDR1 KGHSH and CDR2 LQKENI come from the germline V gene. The CDR3 is 14 residues long.

The V gene is TRBV5-1, the J gene TRBJ2-2, with D maybe TRBD1 (5 bases). Germline V lookup: CDR1 SGHRS, CDR2 YFSETQ. The CDR3 is 15 amino acids. V was trimmed by 6 bases and J by 4 bases, leaving 16 bases between them. CDR3 loop: CASIAAGASTGELFF. In DNA form, the CDR3 reads TGCGCCAGCATTGCGGCTGGGGCGAGCACCGGGGAGCTGTTTTTT.

The chain uses TRBV28 and TRBJ1-5; no firm D call. V gave up 8 bases and J gave up 1 base, with 6 bases separating them. Looked up from germline, CDR1 is MDHEN and CDR2 is SYDVKM. This CDR3 region has 12 residues. In nucleotides, the CDR3 is TGTGCCAGCGATAGGAGCAATCAGCCCCAGCATTTT. This sequence encodes CASDRSNQPQHF.

The V call is TRBV27, the J call TRBJ2-4, with 7 positions matching TRBD1. The V gene end was trimmed by 2 bases and the J gene end by 6 bases; junction bases not matched to a gene: 7. Germline CDR1 is MNHEY and CDR2 is SMNVEV (reference sequence). The CDR3 totals 15 residues. CDR3 residues: CASSLRTGTANIQYF. CDR3 sequence (DNA): TGTGCCAGCAGTTTAAGAACCGGGACAGCAAACATTCAGTACTTC.

This clone showed up just once. This rearrangement joins TRBV30 to TRBJ2-2; either TRBD1 or TRBD2 may fit D (6 bases each). V was trimmed by 0 bases and J by 4 bases, leaving 12 bases between them. The germline V gene encodes CDR1 GTSNPN and CDR2 SVGIG (reference sequence). There are 15 residues in the CDR3. The CDR3 spells CAWSVIRGPTGELFF. The CDR3 DNA is TGTGCCTGGAGTGTAATACGGGGGCCCACCGGGGAGCTGTTTTTT.

V and J are TRBV7-2 and TRBJ1-4, with TRBD1 matching 9 bases. With V trimmed by 5 bases and J by 4 bases, 8 bases remained unmatched. This CDR3 has 16 residues. CDR1 and CDR2 from the germline V gene are SGHTA and FQGNSA. This chain's CDR3 is CASSPHGQGNNEKLFF. CDR3 bases: TGTGCCAGCAGCCCCCATGGACAGGGGAATAATGAAAAACTGTTTTTT.

This clone has a single count. The genes are TRBV5-1 and TRBJ1-2; TRBD1 agrees at 7 bases. This CDR3 region has 14 residues. V shed 2 bases, J shed 5 bases, and the junction held 6 bases outside the gene matches. CDR1 and CDR2 (germline): SGHRS, YFSETQ. CDR3 sequence: CASSLEGTVYGYTF. DNA of the CDR3: TGCGCCAGCAGCTTAGAAGGGACAGTTTATGGCTACACCTTC.

The V gene is TRBV29-1, the J gene TRBJ2-3, with D hard to call. Trimming removed 4 bases from V and 2 bases from J, with 10 bases in between. The CDR3 is made up of 13 amino acids. The germline V gene encodes CDR1 SQVTM and CDR2 ANQGSEA. For the CDR3, the DNA is TGCAGCGTTGTAGGCCAGAACACAGATACGCAGTATTTT. This gives the protein CSVVGQNTDTQYF.

The genes are TRBV18 and TRBJ2-2; D might be TRBD1 (5 bases). V lost 4 bases and J lost 4, with 10 bases in between. CDR1 is KGHSH and CDR2 is LQKENI in the germline V gene. The CDR3 consists of 14 residues. Here the CDR3 DNA reads TGTGCCAGCTCACAGATTCAGGGCACCGGGGAGCTGTTTTTT. This gives the protein CASSQIQGTGELFF.

This clone was seen only once. The chain couples TRBV5-8 to TRBJ1-5; unclear D gene. Between the trimmed V and J ends, which lost 3 bases and 4 bases, there was a span of 5 bases. Germline lookup yields CDR1 SGHTS and CDR2 YDEGEE. There are 12 residues in the CDR3. CDR3 in amino acids: CASSWQNQPQHF. The DNA for the CDR3 is TGTGCCAGCAGCTGGCAGAATCAGCCCCAGCATTTT.

The chain joins TRBV30 to TRBJ1-2; the match to TRBD1 covers 9 bases. J was trimmed by 4 bases and V by 2 bases; bases with no gene match: 5. The CDR3 has 14 amino acids. Germline lookup yields CDR1 GTSNPN and CDR2 SVGIG (reference sequence). The CDR3 sequence is CAWSPDRGSYGYTF. In nucleotides, the CDR3 is TGTGCCTGGAGTCCCGACAGGGGGTCCTATGGCTACACCTTC.